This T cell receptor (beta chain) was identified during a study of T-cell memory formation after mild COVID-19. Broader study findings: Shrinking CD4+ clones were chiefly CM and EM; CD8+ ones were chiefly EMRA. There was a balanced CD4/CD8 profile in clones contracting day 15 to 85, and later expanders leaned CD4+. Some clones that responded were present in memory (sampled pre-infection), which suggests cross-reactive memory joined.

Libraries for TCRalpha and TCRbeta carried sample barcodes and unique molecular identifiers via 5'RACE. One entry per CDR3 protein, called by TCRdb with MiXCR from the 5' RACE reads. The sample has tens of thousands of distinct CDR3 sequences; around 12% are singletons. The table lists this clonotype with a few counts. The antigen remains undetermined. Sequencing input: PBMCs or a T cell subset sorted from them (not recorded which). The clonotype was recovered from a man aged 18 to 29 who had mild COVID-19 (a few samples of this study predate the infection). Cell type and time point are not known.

This CDR3 reads CSAPSPSEQFF. The CDR3 nucleotides are TGCAGTGCCCCATCCCCGAGTGAGCAGTTCTTC. The rearrangement uses TRBV20-1 and TRBJ2-1, with D unclear. Germline V CDR1 and CDR2: DFQATT, SNEGSKA (reference sequence). Trimming stripped 6 bases from V and 9 bases from J, with 12 bases between. CDR3 length: 11 amino acids.